This TCR beta chain was obtained from a study of T cells in Graves' hyperthyroidism and ophthalmopathy. Study as a whole: Blood was drawn when the patient was first diagnosed and still untreated.

Amplified TCR beta CDR3 regions derived from RNA transcripts. Carried out on the TCR CDR3, a first-round RT-PCR used the HTBI primer set. TCRdb processed the multiplex PCR reads anew with MiXCR; each CDR3 protein has one entry. In the table there are about 840,000 distinct CDR3 sequences, about two fifths of which are singletons. This clonotype was seen only a few times. Its target is not known. Hyperthyroidism patients were newly diagnosed, had disease duration under 2 months, and were aged 18 to 65 years. Overall study results and limits: Peripheral blood also featured most of the thyroid clonotypes expanded above 0.001.

Sequenced: blood. The sequence came from a man between 18 and 29 years old with Graves' hyperthyroidism.

The CDR3 loop reads CASSLGGAGLEQYF. Written as DNA, the CDR3 is TGTGCCAGCAGCCTAGGGGGGGCAGGGCTCGAGCAGTACTTC. The chain couples TRBV7-9 to TRBJ2-7; tentative D call: TRBD2 (7 bases). Germline CDR1 is SEHNR and CDR2 is FQNEAQ (reference sequence). V lost 5 bases, J lost 6 bases, and 17 bases lay in between. The CDR3 consists of 14 residues.